This T cell receptor beta chain was sequenced in a study of beta chain features in type 1 diabetes. As regards this clone: Its specificity is unknown.

Overall study findings and caveats: The influence of HLA type on TCRB rearrangement stayed undetermined. Cells that show high TCR expression could be over-represented by cDNA sequencing.

The entirety of the isolated RNA underwent reverse transcription, so expressed TCRB transcripts were sequenced. The assay was immunoSEQ multiplex PCR, and TCRdb's table has in-frame clones only and misses some. The sample records around 240,000 clones, around 68% being singletons. CD45RO/CCR7/CD25/CD127/CD95/CD27 sorting isolated CD4+ naive, central memory, regulatory and stem cell-like memory cells. The sequence came from a man aged 25-40 years in good health. The source material was naive CD4+ T cells from blood.

In nucleotides, the CDR3 is TGTGCCAGCAGCGTAGGACAGGGGAATGAAAAACTGTTTTTT. Translating gives CASSVGQGNEKLFF. V gene TRBV9 combines with J gene TRBJ1-4; 8 nucleotides line up with TRBD1. The CDR3 consists of 14 residues. CDR1 and CDR2 from the germline V gene are SGDLS and YYNGEE. V lost 0 bases and J lost 5; bases outside the gene matches: 0.